The table lists the clone carrying this T cell receptor (beta chain) with a few counts. Its specificity is unknown. Data came from immunoSEQ multiplex PCR; TCRdb stores just in-frame clones and leaves some out. The sample has over 55,000 clones; around 90% are singletons. As to time point: week 5, during vaccination. Vaccination used 300 ug of mutant IDH1 20-mer peptide per dose, with topical imiquimod. Tumors from donors were new WHO grade 3 or 4 IDH1-mutant astrocytomas with ATRX loss. Trimming left V 4 bases short and J 4 bases short, with 11 bases between. Germline V gene data show CDR1 as SGHNT and CDR2 as YYREEE (reference sequence). The CDR3 spans 13 residues. This sample is part of a study of a mutant IDH1 vaccine in newly diagnosed glioma. Across the study: Eight vaccinations went to patients in weeks 1, 3, 5, 7, 11, 15, 19, 23. Vaccine administration was initiated 4-6 weeks following radiotherapy alone, or with temozolomide cycles. Before enrollment, patients got radiotherapy alone, temozolomide alone, or mostly the combination.

This sequence was found in a woman aged 40 to 49 with glioma. The specimen was PBMCs, collected from a glioma patient whose treatment included an IDH1 peptide vaccine. The chain is built from TRBV5-4 and TRBJ1-1; D might be TRBD1 (5 bases). The CDR3 sequence: CASSLGESTEAFF. The CDR3, as DNA: TGTGCCAGCAGCCTAGGGGAAAGCACTGAAGCTTTCTTT.